Listed here are 10 T cell receptor beta chains from one sample, sequenced in a study of blood T cell repertoires in COVID-19 (dated by TCRdb to 2020 to 2022). Libraries were prepared through the immunoSEQ multiplex PCR assay. This immuneACCESS table, as held by TCRdb, lists in-frame sequences with V and J called but not all clones. Of the missing ones, under half trace to an unresolved V gene in checked studies; the others have no known cause. This sample lists about 220,000 clones; 83% were detected once. The top ten constitute 2% to 3% of the sample. Sample: peripheral blood. Receptors were obtained from a woman between 40 and 55 years old with active or convalescent COVID-19.

The chain is built from TRBV20-1 and TRBJ1-4, with D maybe TRBD1 (5 bases). The CDR3 runs to 10 residues. Germline CDR1 DFQATT, CDR2 SNEGSKA (reference sequence). Trimming removed 5 bases from V and 10 bases from J, with 8 bases in between. The CDR3 region is CSAWGGKLFF. In DNA form, the CDR3 reads TGCAGTGCTTGGGGGGGAAAACTGTTTTTT.

This clone occurred once. J is TRBJ2-7 and V is TRBV27, with 8 bases aligning to TRBD1. The germline gives CDR1 MNHEY, CDR2 SMNVEV (reference sequence). With V trimmed by 5 bases and J by 6 bases, 12 bases remained unmatched. This CDR3 comprises 15 residues. The CDR3 DNA follows: TGTGCCAGCAGTATCACCGGGACAGGTCTCGGCGAGCAGTACTTC. Its translation is CASSITGTGLGEQYF.

The chain combines TRBV11-2 with TRBJ1-5, with 7 bases fitting TRBD1. Trimming removed 4 bases from V and 6 bases from J; junction bases left unmatched: 3. In germline, CDR1 is SGHAT, CDR2 FQNNGV. CDR3 length: 13 amino acids. The CDR3 loop is CASSSGQSQPQHF. CDR3 DNA sequence: TGTGCCAGCAGCTCGGGACAGAGTCAGCCCCAGCATTTT.

This clone occurred once. The gene calls are TRBV18 and TRBJ2-5, with a weak D call TRBD1 (6 bases). The V end was cut by 3 bases, the J end by 1 base, with 9 bases between. This CDR3 contains 14 residues. The germline CDR1 and CDR2 sequences are KGHSH and LQKENI. Here the CDR3 DNA reads TGTGCCAGCTCACCTTCCAGGGGCCAAGAGACCCAGTACTTC. Translation gives CASSPSRGQETQYF.

This clone was counted only a few times. The V call is TRBV24-1, the J call TRBJ1-6, with D unresolved. This CDR3 is built from 16 residues. CDR1 and CDR2 (germline): KGHDR, SFDVKD. V was shortened by 1 base and J by 7 bases, with 13 bases between the two germline ends. The CDR3 nucleotides are TGTGCCACCAGTGATTTTAGGCAGGTCTCCAATTCACCCCTCCACTTT. Translated, it gives CATSDFRQVSNSPLHF.

The J gene is TRBJ2-1, the V gene TRBV9; D is perhaps TRBD1 (6 bases). This CDR3 is built from 14 residues. Trimming took 0 bases from V and 5 from J, leaving 9 bases between them. Germline assignment: CDR1 SGDLS and CDR2 YYNGEE. The CDR3 DNA reads TGTGCCAGCAGCGTAGAACAGGGCAACAATGAGCAGTTCTTC. It translates to CASSVEQGNNEQFF.

In this sample, this clone turned up once. The rearrangement links TRBV10-3 to TRBJ1-4; the match to TRBD1 covers 7 bases. Germline lookup yields CDR1 ENHRY and CDR2 SYGVKD. V lost 2 bases and J lost 10; bases outside the gene matches: 7. The CDR3 consists of 14 residues. The CDR3 nucleotides are TGTGCCATCAGTGAGGACAGGGATGTGGGAAAACTGTTTTTT. Translating it yields CAISEDRDVGKLFF.

The V and J genes are TRBV28 and TRBJ1-4, with TRBD1 matching 12 bases. V lost 8 bases, J lost 0 bases, and 4 bases stayed unmatched. From germline, CDR1 is MDHEN and CDR2 SYDVKM. This CDR3 is 16 amino acids long. As DNA, the CDR3 is TGTGCCAGCGGGACAGGGGGCAAACCAACTAATGAAAAACTGTTTTTT. It yields the protein CASGTGGKPTNEKLFF. Supplemented by reference TRBV28 and TRBJ1-4, the full variable domain reads DVKVTQSSRYLVKRTGEKVFLECVQDMDHENMFWYRQDPGLGLRLIYFSYDVKMKEKGDIPEGYSVSREKKERFSLILESASTNQTSMYLCASGTGGKPTNEKLFFGSGTQLSVL.

The genes are TRBV2 and TRBJ1-2; D possibly corresponds to TRBD1 (5 bases). CDR1 is SNHLY, CDR2 FYNNEI, per germline. The CDR3 sequence is 11 residues long. V gave up 5 bases and J gave up 6 bases, with 7 bases separating them. The CDR3 region has the DNA TGTGCCAGCAGTATCAGGGATGGCTACACCTTC. Protein: CASSIRDGYTF.

The chain uses TRBV4-1 and TRBJ1-1; possible D gene TRBD1, 6 bases. The germline V gene has CDR1 MGHRA and CDR2 YSYEKL. The V and J ends lost 2 bases and 3 bases respectively, with 10 bases between them. The CDR3 has 14 residues. The DNA for the CDR3 is TGCGCCAGCAGCCAAAGGGGGAGGGACACTGAAGCTTTCTTT. The encoded protein is CASSQRGRDTEAFF.